This T cell receptor beta chain was observed in a study of cytomegalovirus exposure and HLA in healthy donors (dated by TCRdb to the late 2010s). Regarding the study in general: An earlier analysis of about 530 of the donors reported 276 Gb of sequence data and 95 million to 120 million unique TCR beta sequences obtained from about 200 million T cells. The later analysis used no new phenotypic data to find candidate immune exposures, relying instead on TCR beta sequences and their occurrence across donors. Approximately 300 gigabases of sequencing data and about 92 million unique TCR sequences made up an early release that covered 500 to 650 HLA-typed donors. Using immunosequencing, the study profiled T cell repertoires from about 650 subjects and related those repertoires to cytomegalovirus serostatus. In an earlier analysis of 500 to 650 of the donors, high-throughput TCR beta sequencing was used to judge whether each TCR beta V gene segment behaved as functional or pseudogenic. Donor age, sex, ethnicity and CMV serostatus were compiled together with the repertoire data. High-throughput TCR immunosequencing, statistical association of individual TCRs with disease status, and machine learning were combined to predict cytomegalovirus infection status. A later genetic analysis used genome-wide SNP genotypes for about 60% of the roughly 700 donors, treating that subset as a discovery cohort. A later analysis re-examined previously published TCR beta repertoires from 610 or so donors and added high-resolution HLA genotyping to investigate patterns of TCR occurrence. Both class I and class II loci were covered by HLA typing, at four-digit resolution. Among 398 genotyped donors of the cohort, an average of about 240,000 unique TCR beta nucleotide sequences were sequenced per donor, about a sixth of them non-productive. Because of strong linkage in the cohort, five DR-DQ haplotypes were treated as single units for association and clustering. The number of typed donors differed by locus: about 629-630 for A, B, C, DRB1 and DQB1; roughly 510 for DQA1; approximately 600 for DPA1; and about 470 for DPB1. The study aimed to test whether cataloging public T cell receptors could reveal signatures of past pathogen exposure. In addition to the first cohort of hundreds of subjects, a separate validation cohort of 120 different subjects was used. Of the roughly 430 genotyped donors, approximately 83% fell in the genetic ancestry cluster associated with self-reported Caucasian donors. All discovery cohort repertoires had been generated using a single sequencing platform. The paper as a whole reports these results and caveats: When HLA alleles, especially DR and DQ, strongly co-occurred, attributing TCR associations to individual alleles was difficult. Compared with equally common non-associated chains, HLA-associated TCR beta chains in a later analysis were more clonally expanded and had lower generation probabilities. A later analysis reported that several top co-occurrence clusters appeared linked to parvovirus B19, influenza, CMV and Epstein-Barr virus. According to the authors, the approach could potentially be generalized to other disease states and immunological phenotypes. A further reported finding was that TCR beta sequences accurately predicted the HLA-A and HLA-B alleles for most subjects in the first cohort. About 17 rarely observed V segments, including chromosome 9 orphons, were excluded from the earlier analysis of about 500 of the donors because counts were too low. Broadly in line with IMGT annotations, most TCR beta V segments showed up in productive rearrangements about 90% or about 30% of the time in an earlier analysis of around 550 of the donors. According to a later genetic analysis, donors in an Asian-associated ancestry cluster had fewer N-insertions in productive TCRs than the approximately 670-donor mean. A total of 164 TCR beta chains were listed by the study as associated with cytomegalovirus. According to a later analysis, most CMV-associated TCR beta chains appeared to be HLA-restricted, and the HLA associations seemed to be driven largely by CMV exposure. The cohort was sequenced for TCR beta chains only, and without alpha or paired-chain data the features that could be detected were limited. Most TCR sequences were observed very rarely across donors, whereas some public TCRs were present in many individuals. In a later analysis, over 15,000 TCR beta sequences were associated with specific HLA alleles at a false discovery rate of 0.05. According to a later analysis, TCR association rates differed among HLA loci, with DRB1 alleles showing the most associated TCRs and HLA-C alleles showing the fewest. Because the 87-base-pair reads could not distinguish some IMGT-functional V segments, including TRBV6-2 and TRBV6-3, those segments were excluded. The sequencing pipeline was judged likely to have produced a cluster of highly shared sequence variants as a technical artifact. Correlated functional status among segregating V segments might reflect linkage disequilibrium, but an unknown experimental factor could not be ruled out. For the cohort, immune exposure information was limited to CMV serostatus. Three of the identified cytomegalovirus-associated TCR beta chains were confirmed in vitro to be specific for cytomegalovirus antigens. Sequencing depth was assumed to be roughly uniform across donors in the presence/absence analyses, though that assumption may not hold. Because HLA typing was missing for some donors at each locus, association tests included only the typed subset. An association between a missense DCLRE1C variant and V-gene and J-gene trimming of TCR beta chains was found in a later genetic analysis and replicated in an independent cohort. Cytomegalovirus status was reported to be diagnosed by the classifier with high specificity and sensitivity in both the original and validation cohorts.

Library creation used the immunoSEQ multiplex PCR assay. A mixture of 60 forward primers for TCR Vbeta segments and 13 reverse primers for TCR Jbeta segments was used in the multiplex PCR. The CDR3 region of rearranged TCR beta genes was amplified from genomic DNA by a multiplex PCR assay. On the Illumina HiSeq System, the amplified TCR beta libraries were sequenced as 87-base-pair reads. As for the original processing: A later analysis tallied 75 million to 85 million unique TCR beta chains across the approximately 670 repertoires, and some 10 million of those chains were shared by two or more donors. Raw reads were error-corrected and collapsed into unique sequences with a nearest-neighbor algorithm that merged closely related sequences to remove PCR and sequencing errors. Alignment of CDR3 sequences to IMGT reference sequences was used to assign V, D and J gene segments. Each retained sequence needed at least a six-nucleotide match to both a V gene segment and a J gene segment. Rearrangements were called productive when the CDR3 lacked stop codons and stayed in frame with V and J; all others were non-productive. Following IMGT convention, CDR3 was defined as the stretch from the second conserved V-encoded cysteine up to the conserved J-encoded phenylalanine. In an earlier analysis of approximately 590 of the donors, sequences lacking an unambiguous match to a single V gene segment were excluded. In an earlier analysis of more than 500 of the donors, a V segment was called functional when productive rearrangements were above 56.7%, and segregating when the standard deviation between donors exceeded 5%. A statistical classification framework was built to diagnose cytomegalovirus status from the catalog of TCR beta chain sequences. V and J gene assignment, in a later analysis, came from comparing TCR nucleotide sequences with IMGT/GENE-DB human TR gene sequences. The TCRdist pipeline was used in a later analysis to assign CDR3 sequences and most-parsimonious VDJ recombination scenarios. A later analysis defined each TCR beta chain by its CDR3 amino acid sequence plus V-gene family, and excluded reads lacking a unique V-gene family. In a later analysis, 500 to 650 highly shared, low-generation-probability nucleotide sequences were removed to address suspected cross-contamination and a sequencing artifact. In a later analysis, a clonal expansion index for each public chain was calculated from normalized within-repertoire ranks of inferred template counts. In a later analysis, generation probabilities were computed using a VDJ recombination model fitted to out-of-frame rearrangements, and the results were checked against IGoR. In a later analysis, TCR-TCR, TCR-HLA and TCR-CMV co-occurrence was scored with hypergeometric tests, and a repertoire-size bias correction was applied to TCR pairs. False discovery rates were estimated in a later analysis by permuting HLA or CMV assignments 20 times. In a later analysis, co-occurring TCRs were grouped using DBSCAN, and TCRdist sequence similarity was added for clustering within HLA-allele-positive subsets. Repertoires with fewer than 30,000 or more than 120,000 public chains, plus five repertoires with anomalous nucleotide sharing, were excluded from co-occurrence clustering. TCRdb retrieved this table from immuneACCESS and kept in-frame rearrangements only. Not all clones are present; in checked studies, unresolved V genes account for under half, and no reason is known for the remainder. That table is the source of V, J and clone size, and D and trimming were worked out from the DNA. The sample includes approximately 110,000 clones, with approximately 80% observed a single time. The ten largest clones capture roughly 3.7% of the sample.

To note about this clone: What antigen it recognizes has not been identified. There are no base qualities to consult, and no much larger clone falls within one base.

The cohort was made up of hundreds of healthy bone marrow donors. Cohort members were all nominally healthy when sampled, although unrecorded immune exposures were likely present. CMV serostatus was positive for 289 and negative for about 55% of the roughly 670 cohort members, and was not recorded for this donor. A peripheral blood sample was provided by each donor, and peripheral blood mononuclear cells were used for TCR beta sequencing. The Qiagen DNeasy Blood Extraction Kit was used to extract genomic DNA from the blood cell samples. The CDR3 covers 13 residues, taking in both the cysteine and the phenylalanine. Left in the record is the CDR3 DNA by itself, 39 bases read in frame from the first base. In the germline V gene (reference sequence), CDR1 corresponds to LNHDA and CDR2 to SQIVND. V is clipped by 8 bases and J by 10 bases, and the sequence between their germline boundaries is 18 bases long.

The rearrangement combines TRBV19 with TRBJ2-1; 6 matching bases give a weak D call of TRBD2. This clonotype was sampled from a human donor in good health. What was sequenced was PBMCs. The DNA sequence is given as TGTGCCAGTGGTGAGGACTACGCCCGGGAGCAGTTCTTC. This yields the protein CASGEDYAREQFF.